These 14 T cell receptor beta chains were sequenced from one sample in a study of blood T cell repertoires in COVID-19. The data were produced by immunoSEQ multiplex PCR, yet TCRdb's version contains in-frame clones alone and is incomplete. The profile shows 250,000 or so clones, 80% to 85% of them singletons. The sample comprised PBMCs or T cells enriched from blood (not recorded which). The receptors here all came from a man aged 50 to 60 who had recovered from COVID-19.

The CDR3 loop reads CASSDGNTYEQYF. The CDR3 nucleotides are TGCGCCAGCAGTGATGGCAACACCTACGAGCAGTACTTC. V and J are TRBV10-1 and TRBJ2-7; unclear D gene. The germline gives CDR1 WNHNN, CDR2 SYGVQD (reference sequence). The CDR3 extends over 13 amino acids. V was shortened by 3 bases and J by 2 bases, with 8 bases between the two germline ends.

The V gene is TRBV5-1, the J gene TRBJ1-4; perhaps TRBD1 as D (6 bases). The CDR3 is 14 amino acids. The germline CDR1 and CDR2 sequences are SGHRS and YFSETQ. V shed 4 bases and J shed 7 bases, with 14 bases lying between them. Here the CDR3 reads CASSQGGAGEKLFF. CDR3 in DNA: TGCGCCAGCAGCCAAGGGGGTGCAGGTGAAAAACTGTTTTTT.

CDR3 in amino acids: CASSQTRNEQFF. CDR3 nucleotides: TGTGCCAGCAGCCAAACTAGGAATGAGCAGTTCTTC. The rearrangement links TRBV28 to TRBJ2-1; D perhaps matches TRBD2 (5 bases). Germline V gene sequence: CDR1 MDHEN, CDR2 SYDVKM. CDR3 length: 12 residues. V lost 6 bases, J lost 7 bases, and 10 bases lay in between.

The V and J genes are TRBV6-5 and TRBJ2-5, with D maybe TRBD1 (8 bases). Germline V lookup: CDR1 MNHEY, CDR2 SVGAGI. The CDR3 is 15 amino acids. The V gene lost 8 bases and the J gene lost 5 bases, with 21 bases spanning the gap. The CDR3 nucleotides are TGTGCCAGCGGACTAGGACAGGGTGGGGGGGAGACCCAGTACTTC. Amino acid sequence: CASGLGQGGGETQYF.

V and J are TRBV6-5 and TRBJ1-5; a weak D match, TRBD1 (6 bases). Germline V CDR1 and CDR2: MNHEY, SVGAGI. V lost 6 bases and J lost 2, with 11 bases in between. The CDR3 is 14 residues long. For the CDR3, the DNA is TGTGCCAGCAGCCTAGGGGGTGGCAATCAGCCCCAGCATTTT. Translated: CASSLGGGNQPQHF.

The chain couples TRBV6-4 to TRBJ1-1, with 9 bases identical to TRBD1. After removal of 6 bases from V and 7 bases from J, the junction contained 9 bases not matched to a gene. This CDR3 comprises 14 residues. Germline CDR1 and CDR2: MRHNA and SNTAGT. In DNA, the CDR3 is TGTGCCAGCAGGAACACTGACAGGGGGGGTGAAGCTTTCTTT. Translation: CASRNTDRGGEAFF.

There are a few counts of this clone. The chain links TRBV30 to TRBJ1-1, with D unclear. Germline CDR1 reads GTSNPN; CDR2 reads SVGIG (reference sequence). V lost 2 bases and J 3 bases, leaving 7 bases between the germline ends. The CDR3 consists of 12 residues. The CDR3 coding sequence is TGTGCCTGGAGTCTGCAGGACACTGAAGCTTTCTTT. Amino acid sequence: CAWSLQDTEAFF.

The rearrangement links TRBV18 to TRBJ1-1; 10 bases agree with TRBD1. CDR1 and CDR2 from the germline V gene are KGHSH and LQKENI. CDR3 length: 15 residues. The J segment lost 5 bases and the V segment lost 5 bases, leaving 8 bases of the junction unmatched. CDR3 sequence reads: CASSTGTGEGTEAFF. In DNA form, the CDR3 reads TGTGCCAGCTCAACCGGGACAGGGGAGGGAACTGAAGCTTTCTTT.

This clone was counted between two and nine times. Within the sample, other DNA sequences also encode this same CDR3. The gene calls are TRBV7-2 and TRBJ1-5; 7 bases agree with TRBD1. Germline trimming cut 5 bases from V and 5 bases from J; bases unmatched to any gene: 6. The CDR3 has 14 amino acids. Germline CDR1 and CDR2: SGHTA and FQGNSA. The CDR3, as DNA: TGTGCCAGCAGCCCACGACAGGGCGATCAGCCCCAGCATTTT. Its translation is CASSPRQGDQPQHF.

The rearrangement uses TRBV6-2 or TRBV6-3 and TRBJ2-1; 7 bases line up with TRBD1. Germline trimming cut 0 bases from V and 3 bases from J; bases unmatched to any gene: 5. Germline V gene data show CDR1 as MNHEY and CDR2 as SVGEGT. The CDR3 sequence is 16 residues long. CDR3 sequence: CASSYSGQGDYNEQFF. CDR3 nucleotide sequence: TGTGCCAGCAGTTACTCCGGTCAGGGGGACTACAATGAGCAGTTCTTC.

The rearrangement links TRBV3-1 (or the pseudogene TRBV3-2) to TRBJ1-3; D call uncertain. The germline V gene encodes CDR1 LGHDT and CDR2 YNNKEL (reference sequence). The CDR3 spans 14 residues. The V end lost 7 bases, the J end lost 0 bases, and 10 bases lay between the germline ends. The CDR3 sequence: CASMADHSGNTIYF. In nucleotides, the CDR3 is TGTGCCAGCATGGCGGATCACTCTGGAAACACCATATATTTT.

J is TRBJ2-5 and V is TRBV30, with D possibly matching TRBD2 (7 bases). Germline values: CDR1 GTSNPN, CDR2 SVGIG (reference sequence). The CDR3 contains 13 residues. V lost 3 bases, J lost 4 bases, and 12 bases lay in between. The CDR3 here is CAWRKGGVETQYF. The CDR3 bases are TGTGCCTGGAGGAAAGGGGGGGTAGAGACCCAGTACTTC.

This chain's CDR3 is CATRLGLAGAGELFF. The CDR3 nucleotides are TGCGCCACCCGACTAGGTCTAGCGGGCGCCGGGGAGCTGTTTTTT. The chain links TRBV10-2 to TRBJ2-2; TRBD2 matches at 8 bases. V was pared by 10 bases and J by 6 bases, with 13 bases of the junction left unmatched. In germline, CDR1 is WSHSY, CDR2 SAAADI. The CDR3 is 15 amino acids.

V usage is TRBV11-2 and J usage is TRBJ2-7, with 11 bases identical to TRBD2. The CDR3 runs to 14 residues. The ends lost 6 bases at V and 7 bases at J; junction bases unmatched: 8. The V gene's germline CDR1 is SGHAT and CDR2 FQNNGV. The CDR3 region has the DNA TGTGCCAGCAGACTAGCGGGAGTACTGAGGGAGCAGTACTTC. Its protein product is CASRLAGVLREQYF.